Below, 27 T cell receptor beta chains from the same sample are listed, as sequenced in a study of blood T cell repertoires in COVID-19. The assay was immunoSEQ multiplex PCR, and TCRdb's table has in-frame clones only and misses some. This table has 130,000 or so clones, around 84% appearing once. The material sequenced was PBMCs or T cells enriched from blood (not recorded which). The receptor source for this set is a man in his forties with acute COVID-19.

The chain employs TRBV3-1 (or the pseudogene TRBV3-2) and TRBJ1-1; no definite D call. This CDR3 has 14 amino acids. Trimming cost V 0 bases and J 7 bases, with 12 bases left between them. In germline, CDR1 is LGHDT, CDR2 YNNKEL (reference sequence). For the CDR3, the DNA is TGTGCCAGCAGCCAAGAGCCCGCCGGGATTGAAGCTTTCTTT. Protein product: CASSQEPAGIEAFF.

The chain combines TRBV11-1 with TRBJ1-5, with D unclear. The CDR3 is 13 amino acids. V was pared by 1 base and J by 5 bases, with 6 bases between. Germline V gene lookup returns CDR1 SGHAT and CDR2 FQDESV (reference sequence). CDR3 loop: CASSLERDQPQHF. CDR3 in DNA: TGTGCCAGCAGCTTAGAACGGGATCAGCCCCAGCATTTT.

The rearrangement links TRBV19 to TRBJ1-5; no firm D call. Looked up from germline, CDR1 is LNHDA and CDR2 is SQIVND (reference sequence). The CDR3 spans 12 residues. V was cut by 7 bases and J by 7 bases, with 11 bases left in between. CDR3 protein: CASKGREQPQHF. CDR3 DNA sequence: TGTGCCAGTAAAGGGAGGGAGCAGCCCCAGCATTTT.

V usage is TRBV18 and J usage is TRBJ2-2; tentative D call: TRBD1 (5 bases). The CDR3 runs 15 residues. Trimming removed 5 bases from V and 0 bases from J, with 10 bases in between. The V gene's germline CDR1 is KGHSH and CDR2 LQKENI. CDR3 amino acids: CASSVVDTNTGELFF. Written as DNA, the CDR3 is TGTGCCAGCTCAGTTGTGGACACGAACACCGGGGAGCTGTTTTTT.

The CDR3 DNA sequence: TGTGCCAGCTCACCCCCTGGGAGGACCGCTAACGAGCAGTACTTC. Protein product: CASSPPGRTANEQYF. V gene TRBV18 combines with J gene TRBJ2-7, with D perhaps TRBD2 (6 bases). V shed 3 bases and J shed 5 bases, with 17 bases lying between them. This CDR3 has 15 amino acids. Germline lookup yields CDR1 KGHSH and CDR2 LQKENI.

The V gene is TRBV7-9, the J gene TRBJ2-2, with 7 bases aligning to TRBD1. V lost 5 bases and J lost 7; bases outside the gene matches: 7. The CDR3 covers 14 residues. Germline V gene data show CDR1 as SEHNR and CDR2 as FQNEAQ (reference sequence). CDR3 residues: CASSTPPGGGELFF. Written as DNA, the CDR3 is TGTGCCAGCAGCACACCCCCAGGGGGCGGGGAGCTGTTTTTT. The full variable domain, rest sourced from reference TRBV7-9 and TRBJ2-2, is DTGVSQNPRHKITKRGQNVTFRCDPISEHNRLYWYRQTLGQGPEFLTYFQNEAQLEKSRLLSDRFSAERPKGSFSTLEIQRTEQGDSAMYLCASSTPPGGGELFFGEGSRLTVL.

The chain carries TRBV2 and TRBJ1-4; D call uncertain. With 8 bases removed from V and 0 bases from J, the gap between germline ends came to 22 bases. The CDR3 loop spans 18 amino acids. Looked up from germline, CDR1 is SNHLY and CDR2 is FYNNEI. CDR3 in DNA: TGTGCCAGCCACTACCCCGCGGCAGCGACTGCAACTAATGAAAAACTGTTTTTT. It translates to CASHYPAAATATNEKLFF.

The chain is built from TRBV18 and TRBJ1-2; 10 nucleotides line up with TRBD1. CDR3 length equals 14 residues. Losses at the gene ends were 2 bases for V and 8 bases for J; bases not matched to a gene: 5. Germline CDR1 is KGHSH and CDR2 is LQKENI. CDR3 residues: CASSPAGTGEGYTF. DNA of the CDR3: TGTGCCAGCTCACCAGCCGGGACAGGGGAAGGCTACACCTTC.

This chain links TRBV16 with TRBJ1-1; TRBD1 might be the D (5 bases). V was trimmed by 4 bases and J by 0 bases, leaving 9 bases between them. This CDR3 is 14 amino acids long. Germline V gene lookup returns CDR1 KGHSY and CDR2 FQNENV. The DNA of the CDR3 is TGTGCCAGCAGCCGAACGACAGTGAACACTGAAGCTTTCTTT. Protein product: CASSRTTVNTEAFF.

J is TRBJ1-5 and V is TRBV2; possible D gene TRBD1, 5 bases. Deletions cut 5 bases from V and 4 bases from J, with 12 bases between. Germline V gene data show CDR1 as SNHLY and CDR2 as FYNNEI. The CDR3 contains 14 residues. CDR3 sequence: CASSSQGLNQPQHF. The CDR3 DNA reads TGTGCCAGCAGTAGCCAGGGCCTTAATCAGCCCCAGCATTTT.

The chain carries TRBV25-1 and TRBJ2-5; TRBD2 might be the D (6 bases). The CDR3 consists of 14 residues. Trimming took off 6 bases at V and 1 base at J, with 12 bases between the two ends. CDR1 is MGHDK and CDR2 is SYGVNS in the germline V gene. The CDR3 is CASRGPAGQETQYF. CDR3 nucleotide sequence: TGTGCCAGCAGAGGCCCAGCGGGCCAAGAGACCCAGTACTTC.

The J gene is TRBJ1-2, the V gene TRBV6-5; 8 bases are shared with TRBD1. Germline values: CDR1 MNHEY, CDR2 SVGAGI. The junction had 7 bases not matched to a gene; V was cut back by 5 bases and J by 8 bases. The CDR3 is 13 amino acids. CDR3 protein: CASSPRQGQGYTF. DNA of the CDR3: TGTGCCAGCAGTCCGCGACAGGGGCAGGGCTACACCTTC.

V is TRBV7-9 and J is TRBJ2-1; no definite D call. This CDR3 has 14 residues. Germline V CDR1 and CDR2: SEHNR, FQNEAQ (reference sequence). The V end was cut by 5 bases, the J end by 3 bases, with 11 bases between. The CDR3 nucleotides are TGTGCCAGCAGCCCCCCCAACGGCTACAATGAGCAGTTCTTC. Encoded protein: CASSPPNGYNEQFF.

This clone has just one count. The rearrangement joins TRBV6-1 to TRBJ2-1; 13 nucleotides agree with TRBD2. The V segment lost 1 base and the J segment 5 bases; nucleotides outside the gene matches: 2. The CDR3 is 16 residues long. CDR1 is MNHNS, CDR2 SASEGT, per germline. CDR3 bases: TGTGCCAGCAGTGAAGGACTAGCGGGAGGTCACAATGAGCAGTTCTTC. As protein: CASSEGLAGGHNEQFF.

This clone occurred once. The junction shows a germline mismatch at one end, possibly a read error. The V and J genes are TRBV7-3 and TRBJ2-7; 9 bases fit TRBD2. CDR3 size: 15 residues. From germline, CDR1 is SGHTA and CDR2 FQGTGA. The CDR3 sequence is CASSLGGTSSHEQYF. In DNA, the CDR3 is TGTGCCAGCAGCTTAGGGGGGACTAGCTCCCACGAGCAGTACTTC. The full variable domain, its missing parts supplied by reference TRBV7-3 and TRBJ2-7, is GAGVSQTPSNKVTEKGKYVELRCDPISGHTALYWYRQSLGQGPEFLIYFQGTGAADDSGLPNDRFFAVRPEGSVSTLKIQRTERGDSAVYLCASSLGGTSSHEQYFGPGTRLTVT.

This clone has a handful of counts. The V call is TRBV29-1, the J call TRBJ1-2, with D hard to call. The CDR3 runs 14 residues. With 0 bases removed from V and 5 bases from J, the gap between germline ends came to 13 bases. CDR1 and CDR2 from the germline V gene are SQVTM and ANQGSEA. The CDR3 here is CSVEDRIGRYGYTF. For the CDR3, the DNA is TGCAGCGTTGAAGATCGGATAGGGAGGTATGGCTACACCTTC.

This sequence joins TRBV28 and TRBJ1-1, with 7 nucleotides matching TRBD1. CDR1 MDHEN and CDR2 SYDVKM come from the germline V gene. The CDR3 runs 15 residues. J gave up 6 bases and V 2 bases, and 9 bases lay outside the gene matches. CDR3 amino acids: CASSLARSGTAEAFF. In DNA, the CDR3 is TGTGCCAGCAGTTTAGCGCGATCCGGGACAGCTGAAGCTTTCTTT.

The CDR3 sequence is CASSRTGGIGYTF. The CDR3 nucleotides read TGTGCCAGCAGCCGGACAGGGGGCATAGGCTACACCTTC. The rearrangement links TRBV6-5 to TRBJ1-2, with 11 positions matching TRBD1. Germline V gene data show CDR1 as MNHEY and CDR2 as SVGAGI. There are 13 residues in the CDR3. Trimming removed 6 bases from V and 8 bases from J; junction bases left unmatched: 5.

The CDR3 bases are TGTGCCAGTAGTATAGGACACGAAAACACTGAAGCTTTCTTT. Encoded protein: CASSIGHENTEAFF. The V and J genes are TRBV19 and TRBJ1-1; D ambiguous. The CDR3 is 14 residues long. Trimming took off 1 base at V and 2 bases at J, with 8 bases between the two ends. CDR1 and CDR2 from the germline V gene are LNHDA and SQIVND (reference sequence).

The chain recombines TRBV9 with TRBJ1-6; TRBD1 might be the D (5 bases). This CDR3 is built from 15 residues. V dropped 0 bases and J dropped 7 bases, with 11 bases sitting between them. CDR1 and CDR2 (germline): SGDLS, YYNGEE. CDR3 loop: CASSVEDTGNSPLHF. CDR3 DNA: TGTGCCAGCAGCGTAGAGGACACCGGCAATTCACCCCTCCACTTT.

The chain is built from TRBV7-2 and TRBJ2-7; possibly TRBD1 for D (5 bases). V was pared by 3 bases and J by 2 bases, with 11 bases between. The CDR3 runs 14 residues. Germline V gives CDR1 SGHTA, CDR2 FQGNSA. CDR3 DNA sequence: TGTGCCAGCAGCTTGTCACAGGAAGCCTACGAGCAGTACTTC. Its translation: CASSLSQEAYEQYF.

The genes are TRBV7-2 and TRBJ2-5, with D unresolved. There are 13 residues in the CDR3. Trimming stripped 2 bases from V and 1 base from J, with 5 bases between. Germline CDR1 reads SGHTA; CDR2 reads FQGNSA. DNA for the CDR3: TGTGCCAGCAGCTTACAGTTCCAAGAGACCCAGTACTTC. It specifies CASSLQFQETQYF.

The genes are TRBV28 and TRBJ2-5; 9 positions match TRBD2. The CDR3 consists of 12 residues. J lost 4 bases, V lost 9 bases, and 3 bases had no gene match. Germline values: CDR1 MDHEN, CDR2 SYDVKM. CDR3 sequence: CASWTSVETQYF. In nucleotides, the CDR3 is TGTGCCAGTTGGACTAGCGTAGAGACCCAGTACTTC.

In its sample, this clone was seen a few times. This sequence joins TRBV3-1 (or the pseudogene TRBV3-2) and TRBJ1-2; D is uncertain. V was cut by 0 bases and J by 4 bases, with 12 bases left in between. Germline V gene lookup returns CDR1 LGHDT and CDR2 YNNKEL (reference sequence). The CDR3 extends over 15 amino acids. The CDR3 here is CASSQDIPGGYGYTF. As DNA, the CDR3 is TGTGCCAGCAGCCAAGATATCCCGGGAGGCTATGGCTACACCTTC.

The chain combines TRBV5-5 with TRBJ1-2, with TRBD1 as a possible D gene (5 bases). The CDR3 totals 13 residues. Looked up from germline, CDR1 is SGHKS and CDR2 is YYEKEE (reference sequence). The V and J ends lost 2 bases and 6 bases respectively, with 11 bases between them. The CDR3 coding sequence is TGTGCCAGCAGCTTATCAGGGCTTCATGGCTACACCTTC. The encoded protein is CASSLSGLHGYTF. The variable domain in full, with the rest retrieved from reference TRBV5-5 and TRBJ1-2, is DAGVTQSPTHLIKTRGQQVTLRCSPISGHKSVSWYQQVLGQGPQFIFQYYEKEERGRGNFPDRFSARQFPNYSSELNVNALLLGDSALYLCASSLSGLHGYTFGSGTRLTVV.

The chain uses TRBV5-4 and TRBJ1-2; D is ambiguous. The germline gives CDR1 SGHNT, CDR2 YYREEE (reference sequence). V shed 4 bases and J shed 0 bases, with 10 bases lying between them. The CDR3 is 14 residues long. CDR3 protein: CASSPPEANYGYTF. The DNA for the CDR3 is TGTGCCAGCAGCCCGCCGGAGGCTAACTATGGCTACACCTTC.

This clone showed up just once. This chain uses TRBV25-1 with TRBJ1-2; D gene uncertain. The CDR3 is 13 amino acids. Germline V lookup: CDR1 MGHDK, CDR2 SYGVNS. The V end lost 7 bases, the J end lost 4 bases, and 13 bases lay between the germline ends. The CDR3 coding sequence is TGTGCCAGCACCTCGGGAGGATTCTATGGCTACACCTTC. Translating gives CASTSGGFYGYTF.